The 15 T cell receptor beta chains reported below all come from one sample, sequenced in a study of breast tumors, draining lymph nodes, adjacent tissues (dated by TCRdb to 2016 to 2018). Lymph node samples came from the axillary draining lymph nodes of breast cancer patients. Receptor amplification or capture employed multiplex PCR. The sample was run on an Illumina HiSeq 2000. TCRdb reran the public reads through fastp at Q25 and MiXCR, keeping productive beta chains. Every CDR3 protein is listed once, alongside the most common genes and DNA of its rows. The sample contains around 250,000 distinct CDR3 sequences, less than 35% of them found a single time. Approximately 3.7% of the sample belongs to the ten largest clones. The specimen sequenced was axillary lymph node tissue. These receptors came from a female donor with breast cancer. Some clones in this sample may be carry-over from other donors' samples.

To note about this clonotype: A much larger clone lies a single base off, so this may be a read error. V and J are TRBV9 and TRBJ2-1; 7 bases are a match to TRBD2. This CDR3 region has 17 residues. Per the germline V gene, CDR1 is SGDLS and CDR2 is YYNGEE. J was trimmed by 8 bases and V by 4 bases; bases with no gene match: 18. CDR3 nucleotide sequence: TGTGCCAGCAGCCCCTTCCCCACTAGCGAGAGGGCCGATGAGCAGTTCTTC. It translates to CASSPFPTSERADEQFF.

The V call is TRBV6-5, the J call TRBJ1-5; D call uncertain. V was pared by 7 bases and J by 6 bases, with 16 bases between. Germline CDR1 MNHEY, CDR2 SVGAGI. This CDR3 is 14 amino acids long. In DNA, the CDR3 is TGTGCCAGCAAAGGGTATCCGGTTTTTCAGCCCCAGCATTTT. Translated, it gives CASKGYPVFQPQHF.

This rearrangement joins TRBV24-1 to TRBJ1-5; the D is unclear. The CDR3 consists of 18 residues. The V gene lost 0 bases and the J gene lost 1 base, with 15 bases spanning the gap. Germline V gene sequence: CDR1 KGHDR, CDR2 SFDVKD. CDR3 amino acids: CATSDLRERGHSNQPQHF. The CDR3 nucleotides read TGTGCCACCAGTGATTTGAGGGAACGAGGGCACAGCAATCAGCCCCAGCATTTT.

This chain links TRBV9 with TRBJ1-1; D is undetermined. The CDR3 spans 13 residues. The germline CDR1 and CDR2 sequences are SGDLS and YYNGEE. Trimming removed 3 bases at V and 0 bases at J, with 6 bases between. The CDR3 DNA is TGTGCCAGCAGCGCATCAATGAACACTGAAGCTTTCTTT. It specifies CASSASMNTEAFF.

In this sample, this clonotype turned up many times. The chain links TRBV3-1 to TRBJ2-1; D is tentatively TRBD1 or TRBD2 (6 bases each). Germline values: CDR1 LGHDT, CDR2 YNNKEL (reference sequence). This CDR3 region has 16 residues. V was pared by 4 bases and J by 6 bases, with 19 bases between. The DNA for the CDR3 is TGTGCCAGCAGCCCCGACCTGTGGGGGGCGACCAATGAGCAGTTCTTC. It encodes CASSPDLWGATNEQFF.

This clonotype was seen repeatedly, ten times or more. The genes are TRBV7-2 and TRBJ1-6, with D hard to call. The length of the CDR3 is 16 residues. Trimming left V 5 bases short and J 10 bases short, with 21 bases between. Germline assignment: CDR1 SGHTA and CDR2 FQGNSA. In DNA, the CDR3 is TGTGCCAGCAGCCCCGCGGTCACGGATTGGGAATCACCCCTCCACTTT. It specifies CASSPAVTDWESPLHF.

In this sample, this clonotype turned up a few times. The CDR3 nucleotides read TGTGCCAGCAGTCATGGCTCTACAGGCGGAGAGCAGTTCTTC. This gives the protein CASSHGSTGGEQFF. J is TRBJ2-1 and V is TRBV6-6; D is possibly TRBD1 (5 bases). Trimming stripped 5 bases from V and 10 bases from J, with 18 bases between. CDR3 length: 14 amino acids. Germline values: CDR1 MNHNY, CDR2 SVGAGI (reference sequence).

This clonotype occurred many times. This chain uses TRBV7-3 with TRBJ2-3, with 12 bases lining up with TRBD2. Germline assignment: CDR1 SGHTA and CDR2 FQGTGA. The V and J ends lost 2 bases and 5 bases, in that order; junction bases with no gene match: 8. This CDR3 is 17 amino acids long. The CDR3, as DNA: TGTGCCAGCAGCTTATGGGCTAGGGGACTAGCGGGAGATACGCAGTATTTT. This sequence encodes CASSLWARGLAGDTQYF.

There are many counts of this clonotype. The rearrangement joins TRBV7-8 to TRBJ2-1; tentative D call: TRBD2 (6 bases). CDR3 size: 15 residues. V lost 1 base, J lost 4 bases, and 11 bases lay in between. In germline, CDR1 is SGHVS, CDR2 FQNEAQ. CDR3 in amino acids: CASSLDSGVYNEQFF. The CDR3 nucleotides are TGTGCCAGCAGCTTAGATTCGGGGGTTTACAATGAGCAGTTCTTC.

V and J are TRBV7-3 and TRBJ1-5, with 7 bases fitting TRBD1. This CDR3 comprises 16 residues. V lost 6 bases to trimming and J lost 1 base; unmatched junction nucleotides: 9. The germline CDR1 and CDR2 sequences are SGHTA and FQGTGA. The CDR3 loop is CASRYGTALSNQPQHF. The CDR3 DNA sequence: TGTGCCAGCAGATACGGGACAGCTCTGAGCAATCAGCCCCAGCATTTT.

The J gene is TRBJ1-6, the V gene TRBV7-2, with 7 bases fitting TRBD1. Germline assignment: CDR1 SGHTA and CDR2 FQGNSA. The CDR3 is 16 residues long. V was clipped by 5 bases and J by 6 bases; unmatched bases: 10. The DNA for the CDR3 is TGTGCCAGCAGCCGCCTGAGACAGGGAGGTAATTCACCCCTCCACTTT. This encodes CASSRLRQGGNSPLHF.

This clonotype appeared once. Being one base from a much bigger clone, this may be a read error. CDR3: CRGVEDTEASF. The CDR3 coding sequence is TGCAGGGGTGTAGAGGACACTGAAGCTTCCTTT. The chain links TRBV20-1 to TRBJ1-1; maybe TRBD1 (5 bases). CDR3 length: 11 amino acids. Germline V gene data show CDR1 as DFQATT and CDR2 as SNEGSKA (reference sequence).

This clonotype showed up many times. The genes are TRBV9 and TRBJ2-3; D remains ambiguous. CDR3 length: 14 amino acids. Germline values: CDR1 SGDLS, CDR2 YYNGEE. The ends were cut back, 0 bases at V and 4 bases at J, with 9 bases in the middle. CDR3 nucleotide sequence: TGTGCCAGCAGCGTAGATGCGAGGTCAGATACGCAGTATTTT. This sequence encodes CASSVDARSDTQYF.

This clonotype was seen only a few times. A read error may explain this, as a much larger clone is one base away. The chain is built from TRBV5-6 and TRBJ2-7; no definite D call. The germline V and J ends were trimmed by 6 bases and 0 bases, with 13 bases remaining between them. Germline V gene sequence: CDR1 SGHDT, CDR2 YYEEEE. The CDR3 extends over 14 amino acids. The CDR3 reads CASTPYRTSYEQYF. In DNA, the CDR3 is TGTGCCAGCACGCCATACCGCACCTCCTACGAGCAGTACTTC.

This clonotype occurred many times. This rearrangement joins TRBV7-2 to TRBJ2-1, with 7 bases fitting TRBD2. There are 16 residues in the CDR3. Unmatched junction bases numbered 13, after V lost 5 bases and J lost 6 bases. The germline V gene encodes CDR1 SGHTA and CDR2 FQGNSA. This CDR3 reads CASSPIGGGPGNEQFF. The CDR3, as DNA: TGTGCCAGCAGCCCGATTGGGGGGGGTCCTGGCAATGAGCAGTTCTTC.